The 13 T cell receptor beta chains below were found in one sample sequenced in a study of T cells in women clearing cervical HPV infection. Only in-frame clones appear in the TCRdb table, and some are missing; sequencing was by immunoSEQ multiplex PCR. This repertoire includes about 27,000 clones. Source material: blood buffy coat. The receptors originated from a woman aged 18 to 75 with a cervical HPV16 infection that either progressed to CIN3+ or cleared (not recorded which).

As to this clone: The read terminates 3 residues before the CDR3 end, so the remaining end is supplied by the germline J gene. This chain links TRBV5-1 with TRBJ1-2, with a possible D match to TRBD1 (5 bases). This CDR3 spans 13 amino acids. CDR1 and CDR2 from the germline V gene are SGHRS and YFSETQ. The sequenced CDR3 bases are TGCGCCAGCAACCCGGCCTCAGGGTCGCGC. It translates to CASNPASGSR. The complete CDR3 protein is CASNPASGSRYTF.

In the case of this clone: The sequenced fragment ends 3 residues before the CDR3 boundary, so the rest is inferred from the germline J gene. The V call is TRBV7-9, the J call TRBJ2-5; D not certain. CDR3 size: 13 residues. With 5 bases removed from V and 5 bases from J, the gap between germline ends came to 12 bases. Germline lookup yields CDR1 SEHNR and CDR2 FQNEAQ (reference sequence). The CDR3 loop reads CASSLLGLETQYF. Incomplete CDR3 DNA: TGTGCCAGCAGCCTTCTAGGTTTGGAGACC. Together with reference TRBV7-9 and TRBJ2-5, the CDR3 gives the full variable domain: DTGVSQNPRHKITKRGQNVTFRCDPISEHNRLYWYRQTLGQGPEFLTYFQNEAQLEKSRLLSDRFSAERPKGSFSTLEIQRTEQGDSAMYLCASSLLGLETQYFGPGTRLLVL.

About this clone: The read falls 3 residues short of the CDR3 end, and the missing part is taken from the germline J gene. V usage is TRBV20-1 and J usage is TRBJ2-2, with 11 bases fitting TRBD1. The CDR3 totals 16 residues. Germline CDR1 reads DFQATT; CDR2 reads SNEGSKA (reference sequence). Trimming at V came to 1 base and at J to 2 bases, leaving 3 bases not matched to a gene. The sequenced CDR3 bases are TGCAGTGCTAGAGCAGGGACAGGGGGTAACACCGGGGAG. Protein product: CSARAGTGGNTGE. The complete CDR3 sequence is CSARAGTGGNTGELFF.

As concerns this clone: The read finishes 3 residues shy of the CDR3 end, and the germline J gene is used to complete it. J is TRBJ1-2 and V is TRBV7-9; no definite D call. CDR3 length equals 14 residues. Germline CDR1 reads SEHNR; CDR2 reads FQNEAQ (reference sequence). CDR3 sequence: CASSLVGGRNDYTF. The DNA read from the CDR3 is TGTGCCAGCAGCTTAGTGGGCGGGAGGAACGAC.

Turning to this clone: The sequence runs out 3 residues before the end of the CDR3; the remainder is reconstructed from the germline J gene. The rearrangement uses TRBV19 and TRBJ2-1, with TRBD1 identical over 7 bases. The CDR3 covers 13 residues. Germline loops: CDR1 LNHDA, CDR2 SQIVND (reference sequence). The J segment lost 8 bases and the V segment lost 6 bases, leaving 7 bases of the junction unmatched. The CDR3 protein is CASRATGWDEQFF. The covered CDR3 bases are TGTGCCAGTAGGGCGACAGGGTGGGATGAG.

In regard to this clone: The CDR3 extends 3 residues past the end of the read, so its final part is completed from the germline J gene. The chain couples TRBV25-1 to TRBJ2-2; D not certain. Trimming left V 3 bases short and J 0 bases short, with 14 bases between. The germline V gene encodes CDR1 MGHDK and CDR2 SYGVNS. The CDR3 has 17 residues. Incomplete CDR3 DNA: TGTGCCAGCAGTGACCCCCACAGCCCATCGAACACCGGGGAG. It specifies CASSDPHSPSNTGE. Given in full, the CDR3 is CASSDPHSPSNTGELFF.

As regards this clone: The read ends 3 residues shy of where the CDR3 ends; the end is completed using the germline J gene. The chain is built from TRBV20-1 and TRBJ2-3; the match to TRBD2 covers 7 bases. Germline CDR1 and CDR2: DFQATT and SNEGSKA (reference sequence). V lost 4 bases and J lost 5; bases outside the gene matches: 12. This CDR3 has 15 residues. Partial CDR3 DNA: TGCAGTGCTATCCCAGCGGGATTGGGCATAGATACG. It specifies CSAIPAGLGIDT. The CDR3 as a whole reads CSAIPAGLGIDTQYF.

For this clone: The CDR3 extends 3 residues past the end of the read, so its final part is completed from the germline J gene. The genes are TRBV6-2 or TRBV6-3 and TRBJ2-7; 8 bases agree with TRBD2. CDR1 MNHEY and CDR2 SVGEGT come from the germline V gene. V was clipped by 2 bases and J by 1 base; unmatched bases: 4. This CDR3 has 15 residues. The CDR3 spells CASSYGTSLSYEQYF. The CDR3 DNA, read in part, is TGTGCCAGCAGTTACGGGACTAGTCTGTCCTACGAG.

This CDR3 reads CASSMGQGGSPLFF. CDR3 DNA (partial): TGTGCCAGTAGTATGGGCCAGGGAGGTTCACCG. The chain couples TRBV19 to TRBJ2-2, with D perhaps matching TRBD2 (6 bases). The read falls 3 residues short of the CDR3 end, and the missing part is taken from the germline J gene. This CDR3 is 14 amino acids long. CDR1 LNHDA and CDR2 SQIVND come from the germline V gene (reference sequence).

Regarding this clone: Coverage ceases 3 residues before the CDR3 finishes, and the germline J gene fills in the end. This rearrangement joins TRBV5-4 to TRBJ2-1; 10 positions agree with TRBD1. The CDR3 spans 15 residues. Per the germline V gene, CDR1 is SGHNT and CDR2 is YYREEE (reference sequence). Trimming took 2 bases from V and 8 from J; bases not matched to a gene: 7. The sequenced CDR3 bases are TGTGCCAGCAGCTTCGGACAGGGGGGGTTCGATGAG. It yields the protein CASSFGQGGFDE. The whole CDR3 is CASSFGQGGFDEQFF.

As to this clone: Sequencing ends 3 residues short of the CDR3 end; the germline J gene provides the rest. The rearrangement joins TRBV11-3 to TRBJ2-1; possibly TRBD2 for D (5 bases). V lost 0 bases and J lost 2, with 8 bases in between. Germline V gene sequence: CDR1 SGHNT, CDR2 YENEEA. This CDR3 has 15 amino acids. The sequenced CDR3 bases are TGTGCCAGCAGCTTAGAGGTTAGCGCCTACAATGAG. Translation: CASSLEVSAYNE. In full, the CDR3 is CASSLEVSAYNEQFF.

Comment on this clone: The sequence runs out 3 residues before the end of the CDR3; the remainder is reconstructed from the germline J gene. The V and J genes are TRBV19 and TRBJ2-6; possibly TRBD2 for D (5 bases). Germline assignment: CDR1 LNHDA and CDR2 SQIVND (reference sequence). Trimming removed 3 bases at V and 0 bases at J, with 15 bases between. The CDR3 extends over 18 amino acids. CDR3 DNA, as far as it was read: TGTGCCAGTAGTATTCGTGGAGGATACAGCTCTGGGGCCAACGTC. This gives the protein CASSIRGGYSSGANV. From start to end, the CDR3 is CASSIRGGYSSGANVLTF.

Of note for this clone: The CDR3 is cut off 3 residues early in the read; its end comes from the germline J gene. This chain uses TRBV6-2 or TRBV6-3 with TRBJ2-7, with 7 bases aligning to TRBD1. The J segment lost 5 bases and the V segment lost 5 bases, leaving 12 bases of the junction unmatched. The germline V gene encodes CDR1 MNHEY and CDR2 SVGEGT. The CDR3 loop spans 15 amino acids. Incomplete CDR3 DNA: TGTGCCAGCAGTGATTCTATAGACAGGGCAGACGAG. This translates into CASSDSIDRADE. The entire CDR3 sequence reads CASSDSIDRADEQYF.